The sequence of this TCR beta chain was determined in a study of human T cells and chemical hapten exposure. Turning to the study itself: Sensitization used 2% DPC on around 2 cm by around 2 cm upper inner arm skin.

This clonotype was counted many times. Time point of the sample: patch test 1, 2 weeks after DPC sensitization. The treatment is: therapeutic diphenylcyclopropenone sensitization with weekly scalp DPC. Via MiXCR, TCRdb re-called the RACE reads, giving one row per CDR3 protein. Here the sample spans 340,000 or so distinct CDR3 sequences, under 8% being singletons. CDR3 length: 15 residues. V was trimmed by 4 bases and J by 7 bases, leaving 18 bases between them. CDR1 is LGHDT and CDR2 is YNNKEL in the germline V gene (reference sequence). Source: whole blood, taken in connection with sensitization to the hapten diphenylcyclopropenone (DPC). The V and J genes are TRBV3-1 and TRBJ2-3; no clear D gene. This clonotype was sampled from a woman aged 18-29 years with alopecia areata. Some clones in this sample may be carry-over from other donors' samples. CDR3 in DNA: TGTGCCAGCAGCCTCCATTGGAAAGGAACAAATACGCAGTATTTT. Its protein is CASSLHWKGTNTQYF.